Detailed here is one T cell receptor beta chain. The sample is drawn from a study of blood T cell repertoires in COVID-19. About the study: The United States, Italy and Spain supplied acute and convalescent COVID-19 samples. PBMCs, B-cell-depleted T cells, or T cells were the source of the cDNA or gDNA that made up the material.

Those enrolled in Seattle joined during active infection and were followed longitudinally afterward. This CDR3 is built from 11 residues. The ends were cut back, 4 bases at V and 7 bases at J, with 8 bases in the middle. Germline assignment: CDR1 SGHDT and CDR2 YYEEEE. As processed by the authors: Cell counts per sample came from amplifying reference gene primers. The repertoire was sequenced with immunoSEQ multiplex PCR; TCRdb's copy has only in-frame clones and lacks some. V, J and clone size are taken as reported in that table, and D and trimming were inferred from the DNA itself. This table has roughly 380,000 clones, roughly nine tenths appearing once.

The material sequenced was peripheral blood. V usage is TRBV5-6 and J usage is TRBJ1-1; D perhaps matches TRBD1 (5 bases). This TCR derives from a woman aged 55 to 70 with COVID-19, enrolled during active disease. The CDR3 here is CASSLTGEAFF. In DNA, the CDR3 is TGTGCCAGCAGCCTCACAGGTGAAGCTTTCTTT.